This T cell receptor beta chain was sequenced for a study of beta chain features in type 1 diabetes. The wider study: Examined across all samples were around 110 million sorted cells. General study findings and limits: Patients' naive, central memory and regulatory TCRB repertoires appeared more alike than those of healthy donors.

Note on this clone: Its target is not known.

The entirety of the isolated RNA underwent reverse transcription, so expressed TCRB transcripts were sequenced. The data were produced by immunoSEQ multiplex PCR, yet TCRdb's version contains in-frame clones alone and is incomplete. This sample has under 950,000 clones, with 17% found just once. Germline CDR1 reads SGHDN; CDR2 reads FVKESK. The CDR3 sequence is 13 residues long. V shed 4 bases and J shed 8 bases, with 12 bases lying between them. Isolation of CD4+ naive, central memory, regulatory and stem cell-like memory cells was achieved by sorting via CD45RO/CCR7/CD25/CD127/CD95/CD27. The sequence was obtained from a woman younger than 30 in good health. The specimen sequenced was naive CD4+ T cells from blood. The rearrangement joins TRBV14 to TRBJ2-1, with a possible D match to TRBD1 (5 bases). For the CDR3, the DNA is TGTGCCAGCAGCCTAAGGGGTATCGATGAGCAGTTCTTC. It yields the protein CASSLRGIDEQFF.